This entry features one TCR beta chain sequence. Clones were sequenced by immunoSEQ multiplex PCR, and TCRdb holds only the in-frame ones, with some missing. The sample yields some 100,000 clones, approximately 90% seen once. This specimen belongs to a study of OX40 agonist ivuxolimab in advanced cancers. Study details: Ivuxolimab, which patients received intravenously every 2 weeks, was dosed at 0.01 to 10 mg/kg. At under 85% male, the cohort had a mean age of about 60 years, ranging from about 23 to 79.

V shed 5 bases, J shed 6 bases, and the junction held 11 bases outside the gene matches. The germline V gene encodes CDR1 MNHEY and CDR2 SMNVEV (reference sequence). The CDR3 covers 15 residues. This TCR was sampled from an adult with an advanced solid tumor such as melanoma, head and neck, liver or kidney cancer. Sequenced material: CD4+ or CD8+ T cells sorted from blood, taken in a trial of the OX40 agonist ivuxolimab. The chain joins TRBV27 to TRBJ1-1; 8 bases match TRBD1. The CDR3 coding sequence is TGTGCCAGCAGTCCCCTGGACAGGGTGGGGGCTGAAGCTTTCTTT. Translation: CASSPLDRVGAEAFF.